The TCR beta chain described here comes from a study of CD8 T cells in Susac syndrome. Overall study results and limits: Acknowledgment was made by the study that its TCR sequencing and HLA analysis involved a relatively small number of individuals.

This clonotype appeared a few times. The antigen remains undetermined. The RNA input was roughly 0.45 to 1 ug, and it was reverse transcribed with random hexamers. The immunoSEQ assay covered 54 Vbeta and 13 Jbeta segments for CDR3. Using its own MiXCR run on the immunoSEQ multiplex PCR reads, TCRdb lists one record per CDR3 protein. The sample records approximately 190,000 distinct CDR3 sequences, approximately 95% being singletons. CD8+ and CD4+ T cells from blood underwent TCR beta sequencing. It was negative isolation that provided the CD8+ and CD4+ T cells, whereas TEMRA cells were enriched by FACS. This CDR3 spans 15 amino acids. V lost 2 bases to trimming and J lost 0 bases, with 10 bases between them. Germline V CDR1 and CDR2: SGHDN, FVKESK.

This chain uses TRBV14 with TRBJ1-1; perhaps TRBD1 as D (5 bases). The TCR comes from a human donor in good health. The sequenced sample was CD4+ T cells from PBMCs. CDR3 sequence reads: CASSQRLGVNTEAFF. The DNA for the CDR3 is TGTGCCAGCAGCCAACGATTAGGGGTGAACACTGAAGCTTTCTTT.